This TCR beta chain was found in a study of CD8 T cells in ankylosing spondylitis. Each CDR3 protein is one row after TCRdb ran MiXCR on the 5' RACE reads. Of 350,000 to 400,000 distinct CDR3 sequences listed, 20% to 25% were seen once; the top ten hold around 13%. Whole-study results and caveats: Some of these motif variants have turned up before, in reports on reactive arthritis synovial fluid and blood. Disease-associated clones were CD8+ and fairly uncommon in peripheral blood. Ankylosing spondylitis blood appeared to carry a characteristic TCR beta motif of under ten highly homologous variants.

This clonotype has only a few counts. Its antigen is currently unknown. The CDR3 extends over 16 amino acids. Trimming stripped 4 bases from V and 1 base from J, with 17 bases between. The rearrangement joins TRBV12-3 or TRBV12-4 to TRBJ2-7; D is possibly TRBD1 or TRBD2 (5 bases each). The sequence was obtained from a male donor with ankylosing spondylitis or in good health (not recorded which). Sequenced: blood, either unsorted or a sorted T cell fraction (not recorded which). The CDR3 nucleotides read TGTGCCAGCAGTTCCAGGGTGGGGGTGACGTCCTACGAGCAGTACTTC. It translates to CASSSRVGVTSYEQYF.